The next 14 T cell receptor beta chains were all read from a single sample in a study of shared clonotypes between healthy human individuals (dated by TCRdb to 2020 to 2022). Libraries came from the immunoSEQ multiplex PCR assay. As stored in TCRdb, this immuneACCESS dataset retains in-frame rearrangements with V and J assigned. A fraction of the clones does not appear; measured against another copy, unresolved V genes explain less than half of the discrepancy, and the remainder lacks a known reason. This sample holds about 1 million clones; about 74% were observed only once. The leading ten clones occupy around 1.5% of the sample. Specimen: memory CD4+ T cells sorted from blood. Sample cell subset or site, as interpreted from the label and publication: CD45RA-negative fraction. The receptors come from a man aged 18-30 years in good health.

The V and J genes are TRBV29-1 and TRBJ2-1; D gene uncertain. The CDR3 totals 13 residues. CDR1 is SQVTM and CDR2 is ANQGSEA in the germline V gene. Trimming stripped 8 bases from V and 0 bases from J, with 11 bases between. The CDR3 DNA follows: TGCAGCTCTTCTCCCAGCTCCTACAATGAGCAGTTCTTC. This gives the protein CSSSPSSYNEQFF.

About this clone: Given a much more abundant clone one base away, this may be a read error. The chain joins TRBV5-4 to TRBJ2-1, with TRBD2 identical over 8 bases. Germline CDR1 SGHNT, CDR2 YYREEE (reference sequence). This CDR3 contains 14 residues. The V gene end was trimmed by 0 bases and the J gene end by 5 bases; junction bases not matched to a gene: 1. CDR3 coding DNA: TGTGCCAGCAGCTTGGGACTAGCGAACAATGAGCAGTTCTTC. Translated: CASSLGLANNEQFF.

V usage is TRBV4-3 and J usage is TRBJ2-1; either TRBD1 or TRBD2 may supply D (5 bases each). Germline V gene sequence: CDR1 LGHNA, CDR2 YSLEER. The CDR3 covers 16 residues. Trimming stripped 0 bases from V and 10 bases from J, with 19 bases between. Here the CDR3 DNA reads TGCGCCAGCAGCCAAGACACCTCTCTTGGGGGATACGAGCAGTTCTTC. Translated: CASSQDTSLGGYEQFF.

This clone was picked up a small number of times. CDR3 in amino acids: CASSQEGVGGEKLFF. In nucleotides, the CDR3 is TGCGCCAGCAGCCAAGAAGGTGTTGGGGGTGAAAAACTGTTTTTT. The chain has TRBV4-1 and TRBJ1-4; D may be TRBD1 (5 bases). Trimming took off 0 bases at V and 7 bases at J, with 12 bases between the two ends. From germline, CDR1 is MGHRA and CDR2 YSYEKL. The CDR3 contains 15 residues.

V and J are TRBV10-2 and TRBJ2-7, with TRBD1 identical over 10 bases. Germline-derived CDR1 and CDR2 are WSHSY and SAAADI. The CDR3 runs 15 residues. After removal of 6 bases from V and 2 bases from J, the junction contained 7 bases not matched to a gene. The CDR3 DNA is TGCGCCAGCAGGAGCGGGACAGGGGCTCCCTACGAGCAGTACTTC. This gives the protein CASRSGTGAPYEQYF.

Only one count was recorded for this clone. The chain employs TRBV5-4 and TRBJ1-2, with TRBD1 matching 9 bases. Germline CDR1 SGHNT, CDR2 YYREEE (reference sequence). This CDR3 has 15 amino acids. Unmatched junction bases numbered 9, after V lost 5 bases and J lost 4 bases. The CDR3 protein is CASRHTGGDPYGYTF. Written as DNA, the CDR3 is TGTGCCAGCAGACATACAGGGGGCGACCCCTATGGCTACACCTTC.

V gene TRBV2 combines with J gene TRBJ2-2; TRBD1 agrees at 8 bases. J was trimmed by 6 bases and V by 7 bases; bases with no gene match: 10. CDR1 is SNHLY, CDR2 FYNNEI, per germline. The CDR3 is 15 amino acids. The CDR3 spells CASTPATGGSGELFF. Here the CDR3 DNA reads TGTGCCAGCACCCCCGCAACAGGGGGGTCCGGGGAGCTGTTTTTT.

Regarding this clone: In the same sample, other DNA sequences code for this CDR3. The chain carries TRBV9 and TRBJ2-5, with D possibly TRBD1 on 5 matching bases. This CDR3 is built from 13 residues. Germline V gene lookup returns CDR1 SGDLS and CDR2 YYNGEE. Trimming pared 0 bases from V and 2 bases from J, leaving 5 bases between. The CDR3 bases are TGTGCCAGCAGCGTAGACAGGCAAGAGACCCAGTACTTC. It is translated as CASSVDRQETQYF.

This clone was counted at least ten times. The J gene is TRBJ1-6, the V gene TRBV5-6; the match to TRBD1 covers 8 bases. The V gene's germline CDR1 is SGHDT and CDR2 YYEEEE. The CDR3 totals 15 residues. V was clipped by 4 bases and J by 10 bases; unmatched bases: 10. CDR3 in amino acids: CASSTKDRELSPLHF. DNA for the CDR3: TGTGCCAGCAGCACCAAGGACAGGGAGCTCTCACCCCTCCACTTT.

In its sample, this clone was seen a few times. The chain employs TRBV30 and TRBJ2-6; TRBD1 might be the D (5 bases). CDR1 and CDR2 (germline): GTSNPN, SVGIG (reference sequence). Between the trimmed V and J ends, which lost 6 bases and 4 bases, there was a span of 7 bases. The CDR3 is 12 residues long. CDR3 nucleotide sequence: TGTGCCTGTTCAGGGGGGGCCAACGTCCTGACTTTC. Amino acid sequence: CACSGGANVLTF.

This chain links TRBV11-2 with TRBJ2-7; 8 positions agree with TRBD2. The CDR3 consists of 15 residues. V dropped 1 base and J dropped 2; count of bases not matched to a gene: 4. The germline CDR1 and CDR2 sequences are SGHAT and FQNNGV. Written as DNA, the CDR3 is TGTGCCAGCAGCTTAGGGGCGGGAGGCACCTACGAGCAGTACTTC. It codes for CASSLGAGGTYEQYF.

In its sample, this clone was seen once. The chain carries TRBV5-6 and TRBJ2-5; TRBD2 matches at 12 bases. Germline assignment: CDR1 SGHDT and CDR2 YYEEEE. CDR3 size: 19 residues. The V segment lost 4 bases and the J segment 0 bases; nucleotides outside the gene matches: 13. CDR3 DNA: TGTGCCAGCAGCCGGAGGACTAGCGGGATGGGGGGGCACCAAGAGACCCAGTACTTC. It yields the protein CASSRRTSGMGGHQETQYF.

This chain joins TRBV9 and TRBJ1-2; D call uncertain. Germline assignment: CDR1 SGDLS and CDR2 YYNGEE. The V end was cut by 0 bases, the J end by 0 bases, with 6 bases between. The CDR3 covers 14 residues. The CDR3 region has the DNA TGTGCCAGCAGCGTAGATGCGTCTAACTATGGCTACACCTTC. Translating gives CASSVDASNYGYTF.

The genes are TRBV2 and TRBJ2-7; 12 nucleotides agree with TRBD2. V shed 6 bases, J shed 5 bases, and the junction held 8 bases outside the gene matches. The CDR3 has 15 amino acids. Per germline, CDR1 SNHLY and CDR2 FYNNEI. CDR3 sequence (DNA): TGTGCCAGCAGCCCCTTGACTAGCGGGGGCCACGAGCAGTACTTC. Its translation: CASSPLTSGGHEQYF.